The next 4 T cell receptor beta chains were all read from a single sample in a study of shared clonotypes between healthy human individuals. Here immunoSEQ multiplex PCR was the method, and the copy in TCRdb shows in-frame clones only, minus some. The table records 550,000 to 850,000 clones, over 55% of them present only once. The sequenced sample consisted of memory CD4+ T cells sorted from blood. Regarding subset: CD45RA-negative fraction. These receptors were taken from a woman in her twenties or thirties in good health.

This clone was recorded once. Additional DNA sequences in this sample encode the identical CDR3. V gene TRBV5-1 combines with J gene TRBJ1-4; 9 bases agree with TRBD1. V gave up 4 bases and J gave up 8 bases; unmatched junction bases: 6. The germline gives CDR1 SGHRS, CDR2 YFSETQ. The CDR3 sequence is 14 residues long. CDR3 sequence reads: CASSPGQGPEKLFF. CDR3 coding DNA: TGCGCCAGCAGCCCGGGACAGGGTCCCGAAAAACTGTTTTTT.

This clone was detected a few times. The genes are TRBV9 and TRBJ2-2; D is perhaps TRBD2 (6 bases). Trimming pared 4 bases from V and 2 bases from J, leaving 9 bases between. The CDR3 contains 14 residues. The V gene's germline CDR1 is SGDLS and CDR2 YYNGEE. The CDR3 loop is CASSLTSNTGELFF. Written as DNA, the CDR3 is TGTGCCAGCAGCCTGACTAGTAACACCGGGGAGCTGTTTTTT.

The chain uses TRBV9 and TRBJ2-2; no reliable D call. This CDR3 contains 14 residues. Per germline, CDR1 SGDLS and CDR2 YYNGEE. The V and J ends lost 2 bases and 0 bases respectively, with 5 bases between them. The CDR3 coding sequence is TGTGCCAGCAGCGTGCTGGCGAACACCGGGGAGCTGTTTTTT. It encodes CASSVLANTGELFF.

This clone has a single count. One junction end disagrees with the germline gene, perhaps due to a read error. The rearrangement links TRBV19 to TRBJ2-1; 7 bases align to TRBD1. The CDR3 totals 16 residues. Germline assignment: CDR1 LNHDA and CDR2 SQIVND (reference sequence). CDR3 sequence (DNA): TGTGCCAGTAGTGTAGACCAGGGGGAACTGATCAATGAGCAGTTCTTC. Its protein is CASSVDQGELINEQFF.